One sample yielded the 18 T cell receptor beta chains listed below, sequenced in a study of blood T cells in healthy people across ages. The use of a sample-barcoded 5' primer and a J-beta primer mix characterized a second PCR of about 6 to 11 cycles. TCRdb re-derived calls from the 5' RACE reads in MiXCR, one entry per CDR3 protein. The repertoire has approximately 1.5 million distinct CDR3 sequences, about 31% of them found once; the top ten carry about 10%. Input material: blood. The receptors here all came from a woman in her 30s in good health.

The V and J genes are TRBV20-1 and TRBJ2-3, with D possibly matching TRBD2 (5 bases). Trimming took off 3 bases at V and 2 bases at J, with 15 bases between the two ends. Germline lookup yields CDR1 DFQATT and CDR2 SNEGSKA (reference sequence). CDR3 size: 15 residues. Here the CDR3 reads CSARGRRLLTDTQYF. CDR3 in DNA: TGCAGTGCTAGGGGTAGGAGGCTACTCACAGATACGCAGTATTTT.

This clonotype was observed a few times. The V gene is TRBV24-1, the J gene TRBJ2-5; no firm D call. CDR3 size: 14 residues. With 1 base removed from V and 4 bases from J, the gap between germline ends came to 9 bases. The germline gives CDR1 KGHDR, CDR2 SFDVKD. Here the CDR3 reads CATSDFPTRETQYF. Written as DNA, the CDR3 is TGTGCCACCAGTGATTTTCCGACCCGAGAGACCCAGTACTTC.

A few counts support this clonotype. The J gene is TRBJ2-7, the V gene TRBV10-3; 12 positions agree with TRBD1. The V and J ends lost 5 bases and 3 bases, in that order; junction bases with no gene match: 11. Germline values: CDR1 ENHRY, CDR2 SYGVKD. The CDR3 has 17 amino acids. The CDR3 loop is CAISKGQGAGGLYEQYF. The CDR3 bases are TGTGCCATCAGTAAGGGACAGGGGGCCGGGGGCCTCTACGAGCAGTACTTC.

In this sample, this clonotype turned up a few times. V is TRBV7-9 and J is TRBJ2-3, with D uncertain. CDR1 and CDR2 (germline): SEHNR, FQNEAQ (reference sequence). The CDR3 covers 12 residues. V shed 5 bases and J shed 5 bases, with 8 bases lying between them. The DNA of the CDR3 is TGTGCCAGCAGCCCCCAAGAAGATACGCAGTATTTT. Translated: CASSPQEDTQYF.

The chain combines TRBV3-1 with TRBJ1-1, with D possibly TRBD1 on 6 matching bases. The CDR3 is 16 amino acids. Looked up from germline, CDR1 is LGHDT and CDR2 is YNNKEL (reference sequence). Between the trimmed V and J ends, which lost 4 bases and 3 bases, there was a span of 18 bases. The CDR3 DNA sequence: TGTGCCAGCAGCCGAGGCCCGAGGGGGGGGGACACTGAAGCTTTCTTT. Protein sequence: CASSRGPRGGDTEAFF.

This clonotype was seen only a few times. V is TRBV20-1 and J is TRBJ2-2; D is ambiguous. Germline V CDR1 and CDR2: DFQATT, SNEGSKA (reference sequence). V dropped 0 bases and J dropped 7 bases, with 9 bases sitting between them. CDR3 length equals 13 residues. CDR3 protein: CSARDGAVGELFF. The CDR3 bases are TGCAGTGCTAGAGACGGCGCCGTCGGGGAGCTGTTTTTT.

The rearrangement links TRBV20-1 to TRBJ1-1; D possibly corresponds to TRBD1 (5 bases). Per the germline V gene, CDR1 is DFQATT and CDR2 is SNEGSKA (reference sequence). The CDR3 has 14 residues. V lost 5 bases to trimming and J lost 2 bases, with 15 bases between them. Here the CDR3 reads CSADGGGANTEAFF. DNA for the CDR3: TGCAGTGCTGACGGTGGCGGGGCAAACACTGAAGCTTTCTTT.

Concerning this clonotype: One end of the junction fails to match germline, which may point to a read error. The rearrangement joins TRBV7-2 to TRBJ1-5; 8 bases line up with TRBD1. The CDR3 has 14 amino acids. Germline V gene sequence: CDR1 SGHTA, CDR2 FQGNSA. Written as DNA, the CDR3 is TGTGCCAGCAGCCCCGGGACAGGAGCTCAGTCCCAGCATTTT. This codes for CASSPGTGAQSQHF.

This chain connects TRBV20-1 to TRBJ2-1; no reliable D call. Germline V gene lookup returns CDR1 DFQATT and CDR2 SNEGSKA (reference sequence). The CDR3 length is 16 residues. Trimming took 0 bases from V and 2 from J, leaving 14 bases between them. The CDR3 DNA follows: TGCAGTGCTAGAGATCTTGGGCGGTCCGCCTACAATGAGCAGTTCTTC. Its protein product is CSARDLGRSAYNEQFF.

This clonotype has only a few counts. The chain uses TRBV12-3 or TRBV12-4 and TRBJ2-5, with 7 bases lining up with TRBD2. The CDR3 runs to 15 residues. The trim removed 5 bases at V and 11 bases at J, leaving 17 bases unmatched. In nucleotides, the CDR3 is TGTGCCAGCAGTCCATCGGGAACCAAGGCGGGGGAGCAGTACTTC. Amino acid sequence: CASSPSGTKAGEQYF.

The rearrangement uses TRBV5-1 and TRBJ1-4, with 7 bases identical to TRBD1. The CDR3 sequence is 14 residues long. The J segment lost 7 bases and the V segment lost 4 bases, leaving 7 bases of the junction unmatched. Germline values: CDR1 SGHRS, CDR2 YFSETQ. DNA of the CDR3: TGCGCCAGCAGCCAAGGGGGCGCGAGTGAAAAACTGTTTTTT. The encoded protein is CASSQGGASEKLFF.

This clonotype was seen only a few times. This sequence joins TRBV2 and TRBJ2-1, with no clear D. This CDR3 has 12 amino acids. Germline CDR1 is SNHLY and CDR2 is FYNNEI. The V gene lost 8 bases and the J gene lost 9 bases, with 14 bases spanning the gap. The CDR3 protein is CASSRDGIEQFF. CDR3 DNA sequence: TGTGCCAGCTCCCGAGACGGTATTGAGCAGTTCTTC.

This clonotype appeared a single time. The chain carries TRBV24-1 and TRBJ2-5; D ambiguous. V was clipped by 1 base and J by 0 bases, with 8 bases between them. Germline values: CDR1 KGHDR, CDR2 SFDVKD. The CDR3 loop spans 15 amino acids. CDR3 nucleotides: TGTGCCACCAGTGATTTTTCCTCCTACCAAGAGACCCAGTACTTC. The encoded protein is CATSDFSSYQETQYF.

The genes are TRBV4-1 and TRBJ1-3; 7 bases line up with TRBD1. CDR3 length equals 16 residues. Germline V gives CDR1 MGHRA, CDR2 YSYEKL. V gave up 3 bases and J gave up 1 base; unmatched junction bases: 6. Here the CDR3 DNA reads TGCGCCAGCAGCCAGCCGGGACAGTTTTCTGGAAACACCATATATTTT. Amino acid sequence: CASSQPGQFSGNTIYF.

This chain connects TRBV20-1 to TRBJ1-5, with D unresolved. This CDR3 has 13 residues. The germline V and J ends were trimmed by 6 bases and 4 bases, with 13 bases remaining between them. Germline-derived CDR1 and CDR2 are DFQATT and SNEGSKA (reference sequence). The CDR3, as DNA: TGCAGTGCCAGGAGGACCACAAATCAGCCCCAGCATTTT. Translation gives CSARRTTNQPQHF.

The chain is built from TRBV20-1 and TRBJ2-3, with TRBD1 matching over 8 bases. CDR1 and CDR2 from the germline V gene are DFQATT and SNEGSKA (reference sequence). The CDR3 totals 14 residues. V shed 6 bases and J 5 bases; nucleotides not matched to a gene: 10. For the CDR3, the DNA is TGCAGTGCCTCGCCCGGGACAGGAAGAGATACGCAGTATTTT. It translates to CSASPGTGRDTQYF.

The rearrangement links TRBV9 to TRBJ2-7; no clear D. The V end was cut by 1 base, the J end by 3 bases, with 11 bases between. This CDR3 is built from 14 residues. CDR1 is SGDLS, CDR2 YYNGEE, per germline. The CDR3 is CASSVSPGDYEQYF. DNA of the CDR3: TGTGCCAGCAGCGTATCGCCAGGAGACTACGAGCAGTACTTC.

The rearrangement joins TRBV6-1 to TRBJ2-6, with TRBD1 matching 11 bases. J was trimmed by 4 bases and V by 6 bases; bases with no gene match: 5. There are 16 residues in the CDR3. Germline V gene lookup returns CDR1 MNHNS and CDR2 SASEGT. CDR3 sequence reads: CASRKDRGPGANVLTF. In DNA form, the CDR3 reads TGTGCCAGCAGGAAGGACAGGGGGCCAGGGGCCAACGTCCTGACTTTC.